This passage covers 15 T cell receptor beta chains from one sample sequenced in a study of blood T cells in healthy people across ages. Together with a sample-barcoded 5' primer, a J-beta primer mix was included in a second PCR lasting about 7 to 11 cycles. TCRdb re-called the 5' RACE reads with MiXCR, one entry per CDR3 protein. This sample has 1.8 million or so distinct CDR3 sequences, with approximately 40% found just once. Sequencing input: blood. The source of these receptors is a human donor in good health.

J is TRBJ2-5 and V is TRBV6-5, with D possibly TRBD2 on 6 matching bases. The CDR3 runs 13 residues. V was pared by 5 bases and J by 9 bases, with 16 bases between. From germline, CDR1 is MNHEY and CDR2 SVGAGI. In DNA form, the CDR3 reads TGTGCCAGCAGTGACGGGACTCTAGGGGCCCAGTACTTC. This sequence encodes CASSDGTLGAQYF.

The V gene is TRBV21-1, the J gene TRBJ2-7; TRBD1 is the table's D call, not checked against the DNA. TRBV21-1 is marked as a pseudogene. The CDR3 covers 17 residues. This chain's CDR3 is CASSKDRTGGRSYEQYF. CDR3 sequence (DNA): TGTGCCAGCAGCAAAGATAGGACAGGGGGCCGATCCTACGAGCAGTACTTC.

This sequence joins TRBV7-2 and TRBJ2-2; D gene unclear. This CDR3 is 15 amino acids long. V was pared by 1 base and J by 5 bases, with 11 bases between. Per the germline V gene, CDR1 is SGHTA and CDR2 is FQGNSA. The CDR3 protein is CASSLEALSTGELFF. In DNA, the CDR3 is TGTGCCAGCAGCTTAGAGGCTCTCTCGACCGGGGAGCTGTTTTTT.

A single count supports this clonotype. The CDR3 sequence is CASKVELGLAGSNEQFF. The CDR3 DNA reads as TGTGCCAGTAAAGTTGAATTAGGGCTAGCGGGGAGCAATGAGCAGTTCTTC. This chain joins TRBV6-1 and TRBJ2-1; 9 nucleotides agree with TRBD2. The CDR3 has 17 residues. J lost 6 bases, V lost 9 bases, and 18 bases had no gene match. Germline CDR1 reads MNHNS; CDR2 reads SASEGT.

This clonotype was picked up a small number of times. The CDR3 sequence is CSSLGLASDTQYF. Written as DNA, the CDR3 is TGCAGCTCTCTGGGACTAGCTTCGGATACGCAGTATTTT. V and J are TRBV29-1 and TRBJ2-3, with 9 bases aligning to TRBD2. The ends lost 8 bases at V and 6 bases at J; junction bases unmatched: 9. This CDR3 has 13 residues. The germline V gene has CDR1 SQVTM and CDR2 ANQGSEA.

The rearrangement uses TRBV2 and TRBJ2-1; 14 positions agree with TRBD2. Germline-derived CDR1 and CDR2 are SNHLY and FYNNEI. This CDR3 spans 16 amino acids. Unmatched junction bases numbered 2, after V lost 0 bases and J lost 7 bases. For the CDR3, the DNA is TGTGCCAGCAGTGAAGCCGGACTAGCGGGGGGAAATGAGCAGTTCTTC. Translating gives CASSEAGLAGGNEQFF.

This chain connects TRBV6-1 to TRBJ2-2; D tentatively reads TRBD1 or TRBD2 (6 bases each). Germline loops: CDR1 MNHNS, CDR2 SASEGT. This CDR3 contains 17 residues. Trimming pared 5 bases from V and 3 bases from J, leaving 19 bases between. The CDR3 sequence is CASSQVRDTIHTGELFF. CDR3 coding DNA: TGTGCCAGCAGTCAAGTGCGGGACACTATACACACCGGGGAGCTGTTTTTT.

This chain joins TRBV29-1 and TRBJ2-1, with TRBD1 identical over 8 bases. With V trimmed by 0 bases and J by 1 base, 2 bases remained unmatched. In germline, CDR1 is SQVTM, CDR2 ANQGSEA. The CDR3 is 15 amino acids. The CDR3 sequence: CSVEDRTGSYNEQFF. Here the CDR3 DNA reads TGCAGCGTTGAAGACCGGACAGGGTCCTACAATGAGCAGTTCTTC.

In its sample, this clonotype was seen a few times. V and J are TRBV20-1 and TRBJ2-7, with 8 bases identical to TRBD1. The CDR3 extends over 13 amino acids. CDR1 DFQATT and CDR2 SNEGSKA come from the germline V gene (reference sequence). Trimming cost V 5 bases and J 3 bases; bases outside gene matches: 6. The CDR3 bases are TGCAGTGCTCAGACAGGGGAGGACTACGAGCAGTACTTC. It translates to CSAQTGEDYEQYF.

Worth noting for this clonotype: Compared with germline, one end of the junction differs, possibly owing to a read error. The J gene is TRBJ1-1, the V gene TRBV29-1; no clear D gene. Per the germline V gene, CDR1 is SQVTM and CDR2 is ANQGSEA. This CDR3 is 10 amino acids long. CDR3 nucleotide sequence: TGCAACGTTTCCGTAAGCGAAGCTTTCTTT. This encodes CNVSVSEAFF.

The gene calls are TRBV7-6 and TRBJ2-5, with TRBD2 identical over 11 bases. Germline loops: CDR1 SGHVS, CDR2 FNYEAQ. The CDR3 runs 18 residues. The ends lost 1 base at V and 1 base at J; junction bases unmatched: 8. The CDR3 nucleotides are TGTGCCAGCAGCTTAGTGGCTAGCGGGGGGTTCCTCCAAGAGACCCAGTACTTC. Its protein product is CASSLVASGGFLQETQYF.

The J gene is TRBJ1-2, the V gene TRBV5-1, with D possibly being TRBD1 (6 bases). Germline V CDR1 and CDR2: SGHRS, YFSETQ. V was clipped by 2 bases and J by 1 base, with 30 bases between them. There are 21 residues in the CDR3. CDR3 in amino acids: CASSFGYNGPPDSYLNYGYTF. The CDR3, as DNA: TGCGCCAGCAGCTTCGGCTATAATGGGCCGCCGGACAGTTATCTTAACTATGGCTACACCTTC. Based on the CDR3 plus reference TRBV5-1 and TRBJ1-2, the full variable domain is KAGVTQTPRYLIKTRGQQVTLSCSPISGHRSVSWYQQTPGQGLQFLFEYFSETQRNKGNFPGRFSGRQFSNSRSEMNVSTLELGDSALYLCASSFGYNGPPDSYLNYGYTFGSGTRLTVV.

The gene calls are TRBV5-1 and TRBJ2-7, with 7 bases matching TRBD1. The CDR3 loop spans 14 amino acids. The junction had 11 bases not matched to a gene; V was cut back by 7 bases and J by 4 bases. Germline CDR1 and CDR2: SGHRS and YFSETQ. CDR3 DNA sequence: TGCGCCAGCCGAGATACCCTACAGGGGTACGAGCAGTACTTC. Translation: CASRDTLQGYEQYF.

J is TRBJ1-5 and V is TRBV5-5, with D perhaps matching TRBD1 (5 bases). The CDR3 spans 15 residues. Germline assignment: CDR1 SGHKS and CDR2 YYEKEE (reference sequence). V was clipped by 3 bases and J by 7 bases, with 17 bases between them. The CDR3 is CASSYVAGTGQPQHF. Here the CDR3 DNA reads TGTGCCAGCAGCTACGTAGCGGGGACGGGACAGCCCCAGCATTTT.

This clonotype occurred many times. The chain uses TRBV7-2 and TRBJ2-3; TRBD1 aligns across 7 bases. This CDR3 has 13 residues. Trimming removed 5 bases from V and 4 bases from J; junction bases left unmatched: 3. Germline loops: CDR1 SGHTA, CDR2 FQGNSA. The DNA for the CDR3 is TGTGCCAGCAGCACCCAGGGGGCAGATACGCAGTATTTT. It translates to CASSTQGADTQYF.